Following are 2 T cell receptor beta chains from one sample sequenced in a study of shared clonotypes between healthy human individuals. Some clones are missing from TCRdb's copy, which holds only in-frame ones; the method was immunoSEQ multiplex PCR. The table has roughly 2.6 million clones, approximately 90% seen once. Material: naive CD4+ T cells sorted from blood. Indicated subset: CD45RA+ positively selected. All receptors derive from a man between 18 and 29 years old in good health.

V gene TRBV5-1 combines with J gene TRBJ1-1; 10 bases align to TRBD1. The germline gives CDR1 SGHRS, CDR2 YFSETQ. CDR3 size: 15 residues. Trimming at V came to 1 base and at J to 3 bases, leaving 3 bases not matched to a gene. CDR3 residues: CASSLWGTGDTEAFF. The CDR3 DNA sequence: TGCGCCAGCAGCTTGTGGGGGACAGGGGACACTGAAGCTTTCTTT.

The CDR3 sequence is CASSYPGQAEGTPLHF. As DNA, the CDR3 is TGTGCCAGCAGTTACCCCGGACAGGCGGAAGGGACACCCCTCCACTTT. The chain recombines TRBV6-6 with TRBJ1-6, with TRBD1 identical over 7 bases. There are 16 residues in the CDR3. After removal of 2 bases from V and 11 bases from J, the junction contained 12 bases not matched to a gene. Looked up from germline, CDR1 is MNHNY and CDR2 is SVGAGI (reference sequence).